A selection of T cell receptor beta chains follows, all from one sample in a study of shared clonotypes between healthy human individuals. Measured with immunoSEQ multiplex PCR; TCRdb has only the in-frame clones, and not every one. The sample yields hundreds of thousands of clones, about 95% seen once. Sequencing input: naive CD4+ T cells sorted from blood. The source is a woman under 40 in good health. Both conserved end residues are part of each CDR3. A D gene is named only where the DNA matches it firmly. Clone size, where shown, is once, few, many, or a class for clones that have expanded.

NA	TRBJ2-1	NA	TRBV11-3	TGTGCCAGCAGCACGACACACTACAATGAGCAGTTCTTC	CASSTTHYNEQFF
NA	TRBJ1-2	NA	TRBV27	TGTGCCAGCAAAACCGGTCCCTATGGCTACACCTTC	CASKTGPYGYTF
TRBD1	TRBJ2-3	NA	TRBV15	TGTGCCACCAGGACAGGGGGGACGCCGGATACGCAGTATTTT	CATRTGGTPDTQYF
NA	TRBJ2-3	NA	TRBV19	TGTGCCAGTAGTATAGAAACAGGCGGACTAAATCGTCATACGCAGTATTTT	CASSIETGGLNRHTQYF
TRBD1	TRBJ2-7	NA	TRBV27	TGTGCCAGCAGTTCGGCCGGGACAGGAGCCTACGAGCAGTACTTC	CASSSAGTGAYEQYF
NA	TRBJ2-1	NA	TRBV11-3	TGTGCCAGCAGCTTGGGACCGCCGAACGTAGAGCAGTTCTTC	CASSLGPPNVEQFF
TRBD2	TRBJ2-1	NA	TRBV28	TGTGCCAGCAGTTTACCGGGACTAGCCAACAATGAGCAGTTCTTC	CASSLPGLANNEQFF
TRBD1	TRBJ2-7	once	TRBV11-2	TGTGCCAGCAGCTCGAACAGGGGCCTCCTACACGAGCAGTACTTC	CASSSNRGLLHEQYF
TRBD2	TRBJ2-2	NA	TRBV7-2	TGTGCCAGCAGCCCCGGGCTAGCGGGAACCGGGGAGCTGTTTTTT	CASSPGLAGTGELFF
NA	TRBJ1-5	NA	TRBV6-6	TGTGCCAGCAGTTACCGGGAGGGCCAGCCCCAGCATTTT	CASSYREGQPQHF
NA	TRBJ1-3	NA	TRBV7-9	TGTGCCAGCAGCTTAGGAGACAGGTCTGGAAACACCATATATTTT	CASSLGDRSGNTIYF
NA	TRBJ1-5	NA	TRBV7-2	TGTGCCAGCAGCGAAGGACAGCTTAGCAATCAGCCCCAGCATTTT	CASSEGQLSNQPQHF
NA	TRBJ2-1	NA	TRBV9	TGTGCCAGCAGCGTAGGGGCGGTCTCCTACAATGAGCAGTTCTTC	CASSVGAVSYNEQFF
TRBD1	TRBJ1-1	NA	TRBV11-3	TGTGCCAGCAGTCGACAGGGGAACACTGAAGCTTTCTTT	CASSRQGNTEAFF
NA	TRBJ2-7	NA	TRBV5-4	TGTGCCAGCAGCTTGGTGGACTCCTACGAGCAGTACTTC	CASSLVDSYEQYF
NA	TRBJ2-7	NA	TRBV2	TGTGCCAGCAGTGAAGGAGGTCTGGGTATCGAGCAGTACTTC	CASSEGGLGIEQYF
NA	TRBJ2-7	NA	TRBV7-6	TGTGCCAGCAGCCCGCAGGGGCGGTCGGCCGAGCAGTACTTC	CASSPQGRSAEQYF
NA	TRBJ2-1	NA	TRBV5-1	TGCGCCAGCAGCTACTACTTAGCCGACAATGAGCAGTTCTTC	CASSYYLADNEQFF
NA	TRBJ2-5	NA	TRBV2	TGTGCCAGCGGTCTTACTCGTGAGACCCAGTACTTC	CASGLTRETQYF
TRBD2	TRBJ2-1	NA	TRBV28	TGTGCCAGCAGGCAACTAGCGGGAGGATGGGAGCAGTTCTTC	CASRQLAGGWEQFF
NA	TRBJ1-6	NA	TRBV30	TGTGCCTGGAGTAGTGGGTCACCCCTCCACTTT	CAWSSGSPLHF
TRBD2	TRBJ2-3	NA	TRBV13	TGTGCCAGCAGCGCATCCGGGACTAGCCACACAGATACGCAGTATTTT	CASSASGTSHTDTQYF
NA	TRBJ2-2	NA	TRBV10-1	TGCGCCAGCAGTGAATGGGCAGGGGGGCCCGGGGAGCTGTTTTTT	CASSEWAGGPGELFF
NA	TRBJ2-1	NA	TRBV28	TGTGCCAGCAGGCTAATGAGACAGGTACGAAGCGGGCTCTACAATGAGCAGTTCTTC	CASRLMRQVRSGLYNEQFF
NA	TRBJ1-5	NA	TRBV19	TGTGCCAGTAGTATCAGCCCCGGGCAGCCCCAGCATTTT	CASSISPGQPQHF
TRBD1	TRBJ2-7	NA	TRBV29-1	TGCAGCGTTGACATGACAGGGAACGAGCAGTACTTC	CSVDMTGNEQYF
TRBD1	TRBJ1-5	once	TRBV7-9	TGTGCCAGCAGCCCGGGACAGCGGCCTGCGCCCCAGCATTTT	CASSPGQRPAPQHF
TRBD2	TRBJ2-7	NA	TRBV5-1	TGCGCCAGCAGCCGGGGGACTAGCGGCTCCTACGAGCAGTACTTC	CASSRGTSGSYEQYF
NA	TRBJ1-2	NA	TRBV28	TGTGCCAGCAGTTCGACAGGAGATGGCTACACCTTC	CASSSTGDGYTF
TRBD2	TRBJ2-1	NA	TRBV6-6	TGTGCCAGCAGTGGCTTACTAGCGGGAGGTGGTGAGCAGTTCTTC	CASSGLLAGGGEQFF
NA	TRBJ1-3	once	TRBV7-1	TGTGCCAGCAGCCCGAGCTCTGGAAACACCATATATTTT	CASSPSSGNTIYF
TRBD2	TRBJ2-1	NA	TRBV27	TGTGCCAGCAGTCCCACCGGGACTACCAACCACAATGAGCAGTTCTTC	CASSPTGTTNHNEQFF